This T cell receptor beta chain is from a study of Ad26.COV2.S vaccination and SARS-CoV-2 variants. About the study: Once or twice, 56 days apart, Ad26.COV2.S was delivered intramuscularly.

The method was immunoSEQ multiplex PCR; TCRdb's version includes in-frame clones alone and lacks a portion of them. The table records about 320,000 clones, 85% of them present only once. Documented treatment: around 19 received Ad26.COV2.S at low or high dose, single or two shots; 5 received placebo; per-sample allocation not given. Sample collection was performed on day 63 after the first vaccine or placebo injection. The CDR3 spans 14 residues. Germline V CDR1 and CDR2: MDHEN, SYDVKM. With 4 bases removed from V and 0 bases from J, the gap between germline ends came to 7 bases. V is TRBV28 and J is TRBJ1-3; unclear D gene. This clonotype was sampled from a person aged 18-60 years who received the Ad26.COV2.S COVID-19 vaccine or a placebo. Sequenced here: peripheral blood, sampled in a trial of Ad26.COV2.S vaccine versus placebo. The DNA for the CDR3 is TGTGCCAGCAGTTCCGGGTACTCTGGAAACACCATATATTTT. Translation: CASSSGYSGNTIYF. Full variable domain (outside the CDR3, taken from reference TRBV28 and TRBJ1-3): DVKVTQSSRYLVKRTGEKVFLECVQDMDHENMFWYRQDPGLGLRLIYFSYDVKMKEKGDIPEGYSVSREKKERFSLILESASTNQTSMYLCASSSGYSGNTIYFGEGSWLTVV.